These 17 T cell receptor beta chains share one sample of origin, sequenced in a study of T-cell reconstitution after alpha-beta-depleted transplantation in children. Unique molecular identifiers featured in how the TCRbeta library was prepared. Each CDR3 protein is one row after TCRdb ran MiXCR on the PCR reads. The sample gives approximately 490,000 distinct CDR3 sequences, approximately 12% of which show up once; 5% to 6% is in the top ten. Specimen: PBMCs from the stem cell graft donor, collected from the stem cell graft. The source of these receptors is a human donor who donated a stem cell graft to a child with combined immunodeficiency.

The V gene is TRBV20-1, the J gene TRBJ1-4; D unclear. The V end was cut by 6 bases, the J end by 7 bases, with 15 bases between. Germline loops: CDR1 DFQATT, CDR2 SNEGSKA (reference sequence). The CDR3 contains 13 residues. The CDR3 DNA is TGCAGTGCAACCGAACACCTATCTGAAAAACTGTTTTTT. Translating it yields CSATEHLSEKLFF.

This chain links TRBV20-1 with TRBJ2-5; D gene uncertain. The ends were cut back, 5 bases at V and 4 bases at J, with 11 bases in the middle. There are 12 residues in the CDR3. Germline V gives CDR1 DFQATT, CDR2 SNEGSKA (reference sequence). CDR3 coding DNA: TGCAGTGCTCCGGACGTACTAGAGACCCAGTACTTC. This encodes CSAPDVLETQYF.

This clonotype was found a few times. The gene calls are TRBV2 and TRBJ1-1, with D unclear. The germline V gene encodes CDR1 SNHLY and CDR2 FYNNEI. This CDR3 spans 11 amino acids. V lost 4 bases and J 10 bases, leaving 10 bases between the germline ends. The CDR3 coding sequence is TGTGCCAGCAGTGCAGGTCCAGGAGCTTTCTTT. Protein: CASSAGPGAFF.

Notes on this clonotype: A much bigger clone sits one base away, suggesting this may be a read error. The chain carries TRBV9 and TRBJ2-1; D may be TRBD2 (5 bases). The germline gives CDR1 SGDLS, CDR2 YYNGEE. The CDR3 has 15 amino acids. V gave up 0 bases and J gave up 0 bases, with 7 bases separating them. Here the CDR3 DNA reads TGTGCCAGCAGCGTAGTGGGGAGCTCCTACAATGAGCAGTTCTTC. Protein sequence: CASSVVGSSYNEQFF.

This clonotype was observed many times. This chain connects TRBV29-1 to TRBJ1-1; D remains ambiguous. The CDR3 runs to 12 residues. The germline V gene encodes CDR1 SQVTM and CDR2 ANQGSEA. The V end lost 5 bases, the J end lost 6 bases, and 13 bases lay between the germline ends. The CDR3 spells CSVLSFGAEAFF. The CDR3 coding sequence is TGCAGCGTTCTATCATTCGGGGCTGAAGCTTTCTTT.

This clonotype was observed a few times. The V and J genes are TRBV3-1 and TRBJ2-7; D is possibly TRBD1 (6 bases). The ends were cut back, 0 bases at V and 5 bases at J, with 14 bases in the middle. In germline, CDR1 is LGHDT, CDR2 YNNKEL (reference sequence). The CDR3 is 15 amino acids. CDR3 in amino acids: CASSQDGGQLDEQYF. The CDR3 bases are TGTGCCAGCAGCCAAGATGGCGGACAGCTGGACGAGCAGTACTTC.

This clonotype was observed once. The CDR3 region is CSTKLLLATTSTDTQYF. The CDR3 region has the DNA TGCAGCACGAAGCTTCTACTAGCTACAACTAGCACAGATACGCAGTATTTT. The chain is built from TRBV29-1 and TRBJ2-3; a weak D match, TRBD2 (6 bases). Per germline, CDR1 SQVTM and CDR2 ANQGSEA. The CDR3 consists of 17 residues. V was shortened by 8 bases and J by 0 bases, with 24 bases between the two germline ends.

The V call is TRBV4-2, the J call TRBJ2-1; 9 bases line up with TRBD2. Germline lookup yields CDR1 LGHNA and CDR2 YNFKEQ. The J segment lost 8 bases and the V segment lost 3 bases, leaving 8 bases of the junction unmatched. The length of the CDR3 is 15 residues. Here the CDR3 DNA reads TGTGCCAGCAGCCAGGTGGCGGGGGGGCGTCATGAGCAGTTCTTC. Protein product: CASSQVAGGRHEQFF.

This clonotype has at least ten counts. The DNA for the CDR3 is TGCAGCGCCGACACAGGGCTGGGGTACCAAGAGACCCAGTACTTC. This codes for CSADTGLGYQETQYF. This chain joins TRBV29-1 and TRBJ2-5, with a possible D match to TRBD1 (6 bases). The germline gives CDR1 SQVTM, CDR2 ANQGSEA. This CDR3 spans 15 amino acids. The V end was cut by 7 bases, the J end by 0 bases, with 18 bases between. The variable domain in full, with the rest retrieved from reference TRBV29-1 and TRBJ2-5, is SAVISQKPSRDICQRGTSLTIQCQVDSQVTMMFWYRQQPGQSLTLIATANQGSEATYESGFVIDKFPISRPNLTFSTLTVSNMSPEDSSIYLCSADTGLGYQETQYFGPGTRLLVL.

This clonotype was found many times. The J gene is TRBJ2-1, the V gene TRBV28; 12 bases match TRBD2. Germline V CDR1 and CDR2: MDHEN, SYDVKM. V lost 3 bases to trimming and J lost 7 bases; unmatched junction nucleotides: 4. The CDR3 covers 15 residues. The CDR3 region is CASSFTTSGGNEQFF. CDR3 in DNA: TGTGCCAGCAGTTTCACGACTAGCGGGGGTAATGAGCAGTTCTTC.

This clonotype was seen only a few times. V usage is TRBV4-2 and J usage is TRBJ1-2, with D possibly matching TRBD1 (5 bases). From germline, CDR1 is LGHNA and CDR2 YNFKEQ. The CDR3 length is 16 residues. V dropped 1 base and J dropped 2 bases, with 14 bases sitting between them. CDR3 coding DNA: TGTGCCAGCAGCCAAGGGTCCGGGGGAGTGAACTATGGCTACACCTTC. Translated, it gives CASSQGSGGVNYGYTF.

There are a few counts of this clonotype. This chain joins TRBV24-1 and TRBJ2-2; TRBD2 matches at 9 bases. The CDR3 contains 16 residues. V lost 3 bases, J lost 6 bases, and 7 bases stayed unmatched. CDR1 and CDR2 from the germline V gene are KGHDR and SFDVKD. In DNA form, the CDR3 reads TGTGCCACCAGTGATCGGGTAGCGGGAGTGCCCGGGGAGCTGTTTTTT. Its translation is CATSDRVAGVPGELFF.

This clonotype was detected a few times. The chain is built from TRBV6-4 and TRBJ2-7, with TRBD1 matching over 9 bases. The CDR3 is 15 residues long. The V and J ends lost 4 bases and 4 bases, in that order; junction bases with no gene match: 8. CDR1 is MRHNA, CDR2 SNTAGT, per germline. CDR3 bases: TGTGCCAGCAGTGTCCAGCCGGGACAGGGTTACGAGCAGTACTTC. It encodes CASSVQPGQGYEQYF.

The chain links TRBV4-3 to TRBJ2-1, with D tentatively TRBD2 (7 bases). Trimming took off 5 bases at V and 0 bases at J, with 14 bases between the two ends. The CDR3 runs to 16 residues. The germline CDR1 and CDR2 sequences are LGHNA and YSLEER. CDR3 nucleotides: TGCGCCAGCAGCGCCCGGGGGGCAAGCTCCTACAATGAGCAGTTCTTC. This gives the protein CASSARGASSYNEQFF.

The chain links TRBV6-2 or TRBV6-3 to TRBJ2-1, with D perhaps matching TRBD2 (5 bases). V shed 6 bases and J shed 3 bases, with 12 bases lying between them. The length of the CDR3 is 14 residues. CDR1 is MNHEY and CDR2 is SVGEGT in the germline V gene. CDR3 in DNA: TGTGCCAGCAGGGAGGTTGGACTCTACAATGAGCAGTTCTTC. It encodes CASREVGLYNEQFF.

This clonotype was counted many times. The V gene is TRBV29-1, the J gene TRBJ1-2; D not resolved. With 4 bases removed from V and 5 bases from J, the gap between germline ends came to 14 bases. Germline V gene sequence: CDR1 SQVTM, CDR2 ANQGSEA. CDR3 size: 13 residues. DNA of the CDR3: TGCAGCGTTGGCCTGGACCGAAGGTATGGCTACACCTTC. As protein: CSVGLDRRYGYTF.

This clonotype showed up many times. The V and J genes are TRBV29-1 and TRBJ2-1; a possible D gene is TRBD2 (6 bases). The CDR3 has 14 residues. V lost 5 bases, J lost 1 base, and 12 bases lay in between. Germline CDR1 SQVTM, CDR2 ANQGSEA. CDR3 DNA: TGCAGCGTTCTTGGGGCGGGATCCTACAATGAGCAGTTCTTC. Residues: CSVLGAGSYNEQFF.